The 15 T cell receptor beta chains given below trace back to one sample, sequenced in a study of T-cell memory formation after mild COVID-19. TCRdb redid the calling of the 5' RACE reads with MiXCR, one entry per CDR3 protein. Among hundreds of thousands of distinct CDR3 sequences listed, over 15% were seen once. Sequencing input: PBMCs or a T cell subset sorted from them (not recorded which). The receptors shown here come from a man younger than 35 who had mild COVID-19 (a few samples of this study predate the infection). Cell type and time point are not known.

This clonotype was found a few times. CDR3 sequence (DNA): TGTGCCAGCAGTTTTCGCGGAGCGGGGTCAAAAGAGACCCAGTACTTC. Its protein is CASSFRGAGSKETQYF. The rearrangement uses TRBV12-3 or TRBV12-4 and TRBJ2-5; TRBD2 agrees at 7 bases. The CDR3 spans 16 residues. The trim removed 3 bases at V and 3 bases at J, leaving 10 bases unmatched.

This clonotype was recorded a few times. The rearrangement uses TRBV29-1 and TRBJ2-1; possibly TRBD2 for D (6 bases). V was trimmed by 2 bases and J by 4 bases, leaving 15 bases between them. The CDR3 is made up of 15 amino acids. CDR1 is SQVTM and CDR2 is ANQGSEA in the germline V gene. CDR3 sequence: CSVESGGASYNEQFF. The CDR3 nucleotides read TGCAGCGTTGAATCGGGCGGGGCCTCGTACAATGAGCAGTTCTTC.

The CDR3 DNA reads TGCAGTGCTAGCATCGAGCCGGGGGCCAAAAACATTCAGTACTTC. It yields the protein CSASIEPGAKNIQYF. This sequence joins TRBV20-1 and TRBJ2-4; possible D gene TRBD2, 5 bases. The CDR3 covers 15 residues. With 3 bases removed from V and 1 base from J, the gap between germline ends came to 13 bases. Per the germline V gene, CDR1 is DFQATT and CDR2 is SNEGSKA (reference sequence).

This clonotype was counted only a few times. The V gene is TRBV7-9, the J gene TRBJ1-2; 9 bases match TRBD1. Looked up from germline, CDR1 is SEHNR and CDR2 is FQNEAQ (reference sequence). V was clipped by 1 base and J by 8 bases; unmatched bases: 5. The CDR3 sequence is 14 residues long. The CDR3 loop is CASSLGDRVLGYTF. The CDR3 bases are TGTGCCAGCAGCTTAGGGGACAGGGTCCTCGGCTACACCTTC.

The CDR3 is CASSQGGTGGVGYGYTF. For the CDR3, the DNA is TGCGCCAGCAGCCAAGGGGGAACAGGGGGAGTGGGCTATGGCTACACCTTC. The chain combines TRBV4-1 with TRBJ1-2; 8 nucleotides match TRBD1. J was trimmed by 4 bases and V by 1 base; bases with no gene match: 11. This CDR3 region has 17 residues. The germline V gene has CDR1 MGHRA and CDR2 YSYEKL.

This chain joins TRBV10-3 and TRBJ2-7; 8 bases are a match to TRBD1. V shed 2 bases, J shed 4 bases, and the junction held 7 bases outside the gene matches. CDR3 length: 15 residues. Germline CDR1 and CDR2: ENHRY and SYGVKD. The CDR3 DNA follows: TGTGCCATCAGTGAGAGGCAGACAGGGGTTTACGAGCAGTACTTC. It specifies CAISERQTGVYEQYF.

This clonotype showed up just a few times. J is TRBJ1-5 and V is TRBV7-9, with D possibly being TRBD1 (5 bases). Trimming removed 2 bases from V and 4 bases from J, with 12 bases in between. From germline, CDR1 is SEHNR and CDR2 FQNEAQ (reference sequence). This CDR3 region has 15 residues. CDR3 sequence reads: CASSLSDPGNQPQHF. The CDR3 nucleotides are TGTGCCAGCAGCTTATCGGACCCAGGGAATCAGCCCCAGCATTTT. Based on the CDR3 plus reference TRBV7-9 and TRBJ1-5, the full variable domain is DTGVSQNPRHKITKRGQNVTFRCDPISEHNRLYWYRQTLGQGPEFLTYFQNEAQLEKSRLLSDRFSAERPKGSFSTLEIQRTEQGDSAMYLCASSLSDPGNQPQHFGDGTRLSIL.

V and J are TRBV4-1 and TRBJ2-3; no definite D call. Germline assignment: CDR1 MGHRA and CDR2 YSYEKL. The CDR3 consists of 15 residues. Trimming removed 4 bases from V and 0 bases from J, with 11 bases in between. The CDR3 DNA reads TGCGCCAGCAGCCCTCGAGAAGCTAGCACAGATACGCAGTATTTT. Amino acid sequence: CASSPREASTDTQYF.

The V gene is TRBV7-6, the J gene TRBJ2-3; D is uncertain. This CDR3 spans 13 amino acids. Germline-derived CDR1 and CDR2 are SGHVS and FNYEAQ. Trimming removed 6 bases from V and 9 bases from J, with 16 bases in between. In nucleotides, the CDR3 is TGTGCCAGCAGATCCACAAGGACCGGAACGCAGTATTTT. Amino acids: CASRSTRTGTQYF. Using reference TRBV7-6 and TRBJ2-3 for the parts outside the CDR3, the full variable domain is GAGVSQSPRYKVTKRGQDVALRCDPISGHVSLYWYRQALGQGPEFLTYFNYEAQQDKSGLPNDRFSAERPEGSISTLTIQRTEQRDSAMYRCASRSTRTGTQYFGPGTRLTVL.

This sequence joins TRBV7-9 and TRBJ1-4, with D perhaps TRBD1 (5 bases). Trimming shortened V by 1 base and J by 11 bases, and 17 bases separated the two germline ends. The CDR3 sequence is 15 residues long. Germline V CDR1 and CDR2: SEHNR, FQNEAQ (reference sequence). CDR3 loop: CASSLERTSRTKLFF. The CDR3 bases are TGTGCCAGCAGCTTAGAAAGGACAAGCAGGACTAAACTGTTTTTT.

The rearrangement links TRBV7-2 to TRBJ1-2, with D tentatively TRBD1 (6 bases). Trimming stripped 5 bases from V and 6 bases from J, with 25 bases between. The CDR3 covers 17 residues. Germline V gene data show CDR1 as SGHTA and CDR2 as FQGNSA. For the CDR3, the DNA is TGTGCCAGCAGCAACTGGGGGTTGGGCAGGGGAGCGGATGGCTACACCTTC. Encoded protein: CASSNWGLGRGADGYTF.

This clonotype was detected a few times. This sequence joins TRBV6-2 or TRBV6-3 and TRBJ2-1; tentative D call: TRBD1 (6 bases). The V gene lost 6 bases and the J gene lost 2 bases, with 20 bases spanning the gap. The CDR3 is 17 residues long. Germline V lookup: CDR1 MNHEY, CDR2 SVGEGT. The CDR3 reads CASRPHTGHGAYNEQFF. The CDR3 DNA is TGTGCCAGCAGGCCGCATACGGGACACGGGGCCTACAATGAGCAGTTCTTC.

This clonotype has more than one count but fewer than ten. The chain is built from TRBV5-1 and TRBJ1-2; D might be TRBD1 (5 bases). This CDR3 is 14 amino acids long. Germline V gene lookup returns CDR1 SGHRS and CDR2 YFSETQ. The ends were cut back, 0 bases at V and 4 bases at J, with 10 bases in the middle. The CDR3 region is CASSLGQSGYGYTF. The CDR3 bases are TGCGCCAGCAGCTTGGGACAGAGTGGCTATGGCTACACCTTC.

The V call is TRBV4-2, the J call TRBJ2-1, with TRBD2 matching 15 bases. This CDR3 is built from 18 residues. Trimming removed 2 bases from V and 4 bases from J; junction bases left unmatched: 6. Germline CDR1 is LGHNA and CDR2 is YNFKEQ. CDR3 protein: CASSQQGLAGGLYNEQFF. In DNA form, the CDR3 reads TGTGCCAGCAGCCAACAGGGACTAGCGGGGGGACTTTACAATGAGCAGTTCTTC.

This clonotype turned up a few times. The rearrangement links TRBV7-2 to TRBJ1-2, with D possibly being TRBD1 (5 bases). Between the trimmed V and J ends, which lost 5 bases and 4 bases, there was a span of 8 bases. The CDR3 totals 12 residues. Germline lookup yields CDR1 SGHTA and CDR2 FQGNSA. This CDR3 reads CASSTQGYGYTF. CDR3 nucleotides: TGTGCCAGCAGCACCCAGGGCTATGGCTACACCTTC.